Detailed here is one T cell receptor beta chain. This clone was seen just once. Its specific antigen is unknown. The input lacks base qualities; no much larger clone sits a single base away. Sequences SNHLY (CDR1) and FYNNEI (CDR2) are obtained from the germline V gene. Trimming accounts for 7 bases at V and 6 bases at J, while the number of junction bases matched to no gene is 17. The CDR3 contains 16 residues, cysteine and phenylalanine counted. Left in the record is the CDR3 DNA by itself, 48 bases read in frame from the first base. According to the study, the label for this sample's treatment or condition signals: nivolumab (PD-1 blockade) given before sampling. The DNeasy Blood and Tissue Kit was used to extract DNA from formalin-fixed paraffin-embedded specimens. The data belong to a study of T cells in tumors and immune-related adverse events (dated by TCRdb to about 2021). Using the immunoSEQ assay, the TCR beta locus was amplified and sequenced, producing bulk TCR Vbeta CDR3 data. The original methods were these. Non-productive CDR3s, sequences shorter than 7 amino acids, and those not starting with C or ending with F/W were excluded. Analysis was restricted to specimens with at least 1000 reads, and clonotypes were defined at the amino acid level. Clonality was computed as 1 minus Pielou's evenness. Library sizes were equalized by abundance-weighted random subsampling with replacement, repeated 100 times to report 95% confidence intervals. The Morisita overlap index was used to quantify repertoire overlap, and the top 40 clones in each specimen were examined for overlap with the irAE. TCRdb's version of the immuneACCESS table is confined to in-frame rearrangements and falls short of the full clone set. An unresolved V gene accounts for under half of the shortfall where checked; the remainder is of unknown origin. V, J and clone size reflect that table, while D and trimming were determined from the DNA. The sample yields fewer than 25,000 clones; 80% to 95% were counted once. Together, the top ten hold 1.3% to 1.5% of the sample.

Material: lymph node tissue, obtained from a patient treated with anti-PD-1 therapy. This receptor was obtained from a female donor with metastatic renal cell carcinoma. Recombination connected TRBV2 to TRBJ2-5; TRBD1 matches 7 bases in the middle. At the DNA level, the sequence is TGTGCCAGCACCTTGAGGGGGACAGACCTAAGAAAGACCCAGTACTTC. It specifies CASTLRGTDLRKTQYF.